The sequence of this T cell receptor (beta chain) was determined in a study of cytomegalovirus exposure and HLA in healthy donors. Overall study results and limits: Previously analyzed data showed that most TCR beta V segments were productive at a frequency of about 90% or about 30%. Based on reports, TCR beta sequences accurately predicted HLA-A and HLA-B alleles for most subjects. It was reportedly the case that the classifier diagnosed cytomegalovirus status with high specificity and sensitivity. Rare TCR sequences predominated, though certain public TCRs were found in many donors.

13 Jbeta primers and 60 Vbeta primers were used for the PCR. Measured with immunoSEQ multiplex PCR; TCRdb has only the in-frame clones, and not every one. The table lists some 120,000 clones, more than 65% of them singletons. Of note for this clone: Its antigen is not identified.

The V and J ends lost 7 bases and 7 bases, in that order; junction bases with no gene match: 12. CDR3 size: 14 residues. Germline CDR1 is SQVTM and CDR2 is ANQGSEA. The TCR was taken from a woman aged 60 to 75 in good health and CMV-seropositive. The material sequenced was PBMCs. The V and J genes are TRBV29-1 and TRBJ2-1, with TRBD1 matching 8 bases. The DNA of the CDR3 is TGCAGCGCCACAGACAGGGGAGGAGTGAATGAGCAGTTCTTC. Its translation is CSATDRGGVNEQFF.